One sample yielded the 16 T cell receptor beta chains listed below, sequenced in a study of blood T cell repertoires in COVID-19 (dated by TCRdb to about 2020). Receptor amplification or capture employed the immunoSEQ multiplex PCR assay. As stored in TCRdb, this immuneACCESS dataset retains in-frame rearrangements with V and J assigned. A fraction of the clones does not appear; measured against another copy, unresolved V genes explain less than half of the discrepancy, and the remainder lacks a known reason. Within this sample are about 82,000 clones, with around 80% of them counted one time only. The ten largest clonotypes hold just over 35% of the sample. Input material: peripheral blood. The receptor set was obtained from a man in his 60s with COVID-19, enrolled during active disease.

The chain couples TRBV11-2 to TRBJ2-1; 9 bases line up with TRBD2. V gave up 1 base and J gave up 7 bases; unmatched junction bases: 5. CDR3 length equals 15 residues. CDR1 and CDR2 from the germline V gene are SGHAT and FQNNGV. The CDR3 nucleotides read TGTGCCAGCAGCTTAGGAGCGGGGGGAAATAATGAGCAGTTCTTC. Amino acids: CASSLGAGGNNEQFF.

This chain links TRBV30 with TRBJ1-1, with D possibly being TRBD1 (5 bases). Germline loops: CDR1 GTSNPN, CDR2 SVGIG (reference sequence). There are 14 residues in the CDR3. The V end was cut by 5 bases, the J end by 3 bases, with 16 bases between. The DNA of the CDR3 is TGTGCCTGGGCAGGGAGACCGGGAGACACTGAAGCTTTCTTT. Its protein is CAWAGRPGDTEAFF.

V and J are TRBV6-5 and TRBJ1-1; D unclear. CDR3 length equals 13 residues. V gave up 7 bases and J gave up 3 bases, with 12 bases separating them. The V gene's germline CDR1 is MNHEY and CDR2 SVGAGI. CDR3 nucleotide sequence: TGTGCCAGCAACTCAGGAGGGTACACTGAAGCTTTCTTT. Encoded protein: CASNSGGYTEAFF.

The chain uses TRBV5-6 and TRBJ1-1; D uncertain. The germline gives CDR1 SGHDT, CDR2 YYEEEE. This CDR3 has 16 residues. The V end lost 6 bases, the J end lost 0 bases, and 18 bases lay between the germline ends. The CDR3 nucleotides read TGTGCCAGCACCCGTCGGAGCGAGAGAATGAACACTGAAGCTTTCTTT. Amino acid sequence: CASTRRSERMNTEAFF.

The V call is TRBV29-1, the J call TRBJ2-1; 11 nucleotides agree with TRBD2. There are 17 residues in the CDR3. Losses at the gene ends were 6 bases for V and 2 bases for J; bases not matched to a gene: 12. CDR1 SQVTM and CDR2 ANQGSEA come from the germline V gene. The CDR3 coding sequence is TGCAGCGTCCGACTGACTAGCGGGATTGTTGCCTACAATGAGCAGTTCTTC. Its translation is CSVRLTSGIVAYNEQFF.

This clone was seen only a few times. This sequence joins TRBV11-3 and TRBJ2-4; 7 nucleotides line up with TRBD2. CDR3 length: 18 amino acids. Germline loops: CDR1 SGHNT, CDR2 YENEEA. Trimming cost V 5 bases and J 2 bases; bases outside gene matches: 15. The CDR3 DNA is TGTGCCAGCAGCCCACTAGCGACCTTGGGTCTAACCAAAAACATTCAGTACTTC. This codes for CASSPLATLGLTKNIQYF.

This chain joins TRBV19 and TRBJ2-5, with a tentative D call TRBD2 (6 bases). Germline V gives CDR1 LNHDA, CDR2 SQIVND (reference sequence). V lost 4 bases and J 4 bases, leaving 13 bases between the germline ends. This CDR3 contains 14 residues. DNA of the CDR3: TGTGCCAGTAGTACCGGAGGGCTGGGAGAGACCCAGTACTTC. It specifies CASSTGGLGETQYF.

This clone was found a few times. V gene TRBV6-2 or TRBV6-3 combines with J gene TRBJ1-5, with D hard to call. CDR1 and CDR2 from the germline V gene are MNHEY and SVGEGT. Trimming took 7 bases from V and 4 from J, leaving 11 bases between them. CDR3 length equals 13 residues. CDR3 sequence: CASTPGNNQPQHF. DNA for the CDR3: TGTGCCAGCACCCCGGGCAATAATCAGCCCCAGCATTTT.

This clone showed up just a few times. This chain joins TRBV4-1 and TRBJ2-1; TRBD2 matches at 10 bases. The CDR3 spans 17 residues. Per the germline V gene, CDR1 is MGHRA and CDR2 is YSYEKL. With 0 bases clipped from V and 6 bases from J, the junction kept 8 bases outside the gene matches. The DNA for the CDR3 is TGCGCCAGCAGCCAAGACAGTCTTACTAGCGGGACCAATGAGCAGTTCTTC. Amino acid sequence: CASSQDSLTSGTNEQFF.

V and J are TRBV7-3 and TRBJ2-2; TRBD2 matches at 12 bases. V gave up 5 bases and J gave up 5 bases; unmatched junction bases: 3. The CDR3 is 15 residues long. The germline V gene encodes CDR1 SGHTA and CDR2 FQGTGA. The CDR3 bases are TGTGCCAGCAGCCCTACTAGCGGGAGGACCGGGGAGCTGTTTTTT. Translated, it gives CASSPTSGRTGELFF.

This clone was picked up a small number of times. This chain links TRBV7-9 with TRBJ2-1, with unresolved D. Trimming removed 1 base at V and 8 bases at J, with 6 bases between. CDR1 is SEHNR, CDR2 FQNEAQ, per germline (reference sequence). There are 12 residues in the CDR3. As DNA, the CDR3 is TGTGCCAGCAGCTTAGACTTCGATGAGCAGTTCTTC. Its protein product is CASSLDFDEQFF.

In this sample, this clone turned up a few times. The chain has TRBV19 and TRBJ2-1; 14 bases fit TRBD2. The CDR3 is made up of 23 amino acids. The germline V gene has CDR1 LNHDA and CDR2 SQIVND (reference sequence). V trimming: 6 bases; J trimming: 0 bases; junction bases outside the gene matches: 22. Here the CDR3 DNA reads TGTGCCAGTAGGGGCTCAGCCCATGTTCCCGGGACTAGCGGGAGCGGCTCCTACAATGAGCAGTTCTTC. Amino acids: CASRGSAHVPGTSGSGSYNEQFF.

DNA of the CDR3: TGTGCCAGCAGCCCGGTGACTAGCGGTTATAGCACAGATACGCAGTATTTT. Translating it yields CASSPVTSGYSTDTQYF. The chain recombines TRBV5-6 with TRBJ2-3; 9 bases are shared with TRBD2. The length of the CDR3 is 17 residues. Trimming removed 4 bases from V and 0 bases from J; junction bases left unmatched: 9. Germline CDR1 SGHDT, CDR2 YYEEEE.

CDR3 DNA: TGTGCCAGTAGTACGGTAGCGGGAGGGGGCACAGATACGCAGTATTTT. Translation gives CASSTVAGGGTDTQYF. The chain recombines TRBV19 with TRBJ2-3; 11 nucleotides agree with TRBD2. Germline CDR1 LNHDA, CDR2 SQIVND (reference sequence). The CDR3 totals 16 residues. The junction had 4 bases not matched to a gene; V was cut back by 4 bases and J by 1 base.

The rearrangement links TRBV2 to TRBJ2-7, with no clear D. Germline CDR1 reads SNHLY; CDR2 reads FYNNEI. V gave up 2 bases and J gave up 9 bases, with 14 bases separating them. This CDR3 comprises 13 residues. For the CDR3, the DNA is TGTGCCAGCAGTGAAAAAATTGGGCTTGGGCAGTACTTC. Protein: CASSEKIGLGQYF.

This chain uses TRBV11-1 with TRBJ2-7; D is ambiguous. Germline loops: CDR1 SGHAT, CDR2 FQDESV (reference sequence). V was trimmed by 1 base and J by 3 bases, leaving 10 bases between them. This CDR3 has 14 amino acids. In DNA, the CDR3 is TGTGCCAGCAGCTTAGGCGGCGGATTCTACGAGCAGTACTTC. The encoded protein is CASSLGGGFYEQYF. Full variable domain (outside the CDR3, taken from reference TRBV11-1 and TRBJ2-7): EAEVAQSPRYKITEKSQAVAFWCDPISGHATLYWYRQILGQGPELLVQFQDESVVDDSQLPKDRFSAERLKGVDSTLKIQPAELGDSAMYLCASSLGGGFYEQYFGPGTRLTVT.